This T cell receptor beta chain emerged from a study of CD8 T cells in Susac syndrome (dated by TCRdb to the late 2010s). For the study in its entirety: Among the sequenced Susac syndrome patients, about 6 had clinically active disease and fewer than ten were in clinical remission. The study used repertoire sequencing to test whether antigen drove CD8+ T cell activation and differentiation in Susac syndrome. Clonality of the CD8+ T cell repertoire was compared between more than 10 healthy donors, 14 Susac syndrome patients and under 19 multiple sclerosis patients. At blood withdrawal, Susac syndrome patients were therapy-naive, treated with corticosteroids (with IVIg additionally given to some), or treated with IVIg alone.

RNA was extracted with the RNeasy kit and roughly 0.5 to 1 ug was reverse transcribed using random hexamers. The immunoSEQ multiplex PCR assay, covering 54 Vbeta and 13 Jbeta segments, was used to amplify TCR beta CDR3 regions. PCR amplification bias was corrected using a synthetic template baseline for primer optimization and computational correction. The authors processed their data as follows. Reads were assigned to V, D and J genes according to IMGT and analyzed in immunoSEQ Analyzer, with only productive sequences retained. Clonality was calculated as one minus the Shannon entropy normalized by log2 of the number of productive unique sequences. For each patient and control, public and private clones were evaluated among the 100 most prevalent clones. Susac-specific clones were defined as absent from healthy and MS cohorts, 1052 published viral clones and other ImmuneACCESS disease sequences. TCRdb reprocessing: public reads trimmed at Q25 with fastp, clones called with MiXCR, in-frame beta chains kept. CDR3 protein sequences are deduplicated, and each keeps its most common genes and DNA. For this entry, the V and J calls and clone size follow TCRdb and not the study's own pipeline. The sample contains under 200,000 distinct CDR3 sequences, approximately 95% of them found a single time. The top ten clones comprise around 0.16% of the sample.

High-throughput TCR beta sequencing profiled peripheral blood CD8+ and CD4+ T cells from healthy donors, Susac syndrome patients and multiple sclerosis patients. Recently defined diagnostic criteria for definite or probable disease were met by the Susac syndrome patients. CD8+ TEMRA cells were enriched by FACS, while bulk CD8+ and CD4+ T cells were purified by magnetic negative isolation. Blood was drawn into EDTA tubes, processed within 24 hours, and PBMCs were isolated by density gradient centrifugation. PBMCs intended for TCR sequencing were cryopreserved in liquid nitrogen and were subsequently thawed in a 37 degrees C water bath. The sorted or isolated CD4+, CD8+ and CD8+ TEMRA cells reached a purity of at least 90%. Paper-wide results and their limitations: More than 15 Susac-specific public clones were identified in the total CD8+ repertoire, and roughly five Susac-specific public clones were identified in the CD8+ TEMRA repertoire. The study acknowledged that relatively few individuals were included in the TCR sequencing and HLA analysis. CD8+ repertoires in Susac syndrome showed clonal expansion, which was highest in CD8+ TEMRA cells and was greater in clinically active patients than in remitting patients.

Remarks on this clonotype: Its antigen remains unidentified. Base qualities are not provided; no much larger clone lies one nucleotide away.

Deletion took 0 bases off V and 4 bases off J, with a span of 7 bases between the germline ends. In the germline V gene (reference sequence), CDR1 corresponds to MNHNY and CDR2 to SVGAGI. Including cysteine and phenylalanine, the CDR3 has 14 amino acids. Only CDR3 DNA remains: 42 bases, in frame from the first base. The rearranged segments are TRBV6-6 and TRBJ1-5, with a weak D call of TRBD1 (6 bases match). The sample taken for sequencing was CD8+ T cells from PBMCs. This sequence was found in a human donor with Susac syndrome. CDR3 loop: CASSYSRGNQPQHF. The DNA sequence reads TGTGCCAGCAGTTACTCCAGGGGAAATCAGCCCCAGCATTTT.